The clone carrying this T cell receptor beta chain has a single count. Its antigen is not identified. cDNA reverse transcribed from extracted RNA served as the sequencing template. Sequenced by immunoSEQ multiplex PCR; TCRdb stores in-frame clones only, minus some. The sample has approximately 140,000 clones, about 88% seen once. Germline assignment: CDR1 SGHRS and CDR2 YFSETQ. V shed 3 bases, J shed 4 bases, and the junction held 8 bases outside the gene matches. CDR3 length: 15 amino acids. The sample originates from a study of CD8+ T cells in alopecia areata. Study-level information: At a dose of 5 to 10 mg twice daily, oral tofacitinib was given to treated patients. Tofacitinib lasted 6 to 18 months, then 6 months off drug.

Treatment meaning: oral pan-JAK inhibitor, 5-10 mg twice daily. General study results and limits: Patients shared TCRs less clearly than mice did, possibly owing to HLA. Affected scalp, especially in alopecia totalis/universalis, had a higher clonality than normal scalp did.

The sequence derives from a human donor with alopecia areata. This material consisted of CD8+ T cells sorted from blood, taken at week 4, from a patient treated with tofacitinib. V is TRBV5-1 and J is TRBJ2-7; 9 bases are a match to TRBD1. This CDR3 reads CASSSGDRETYEQYF. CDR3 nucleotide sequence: TGCGCCAGCAGCTCCGGGGACAGGGAGACTTACGAGCAGTACTTC.